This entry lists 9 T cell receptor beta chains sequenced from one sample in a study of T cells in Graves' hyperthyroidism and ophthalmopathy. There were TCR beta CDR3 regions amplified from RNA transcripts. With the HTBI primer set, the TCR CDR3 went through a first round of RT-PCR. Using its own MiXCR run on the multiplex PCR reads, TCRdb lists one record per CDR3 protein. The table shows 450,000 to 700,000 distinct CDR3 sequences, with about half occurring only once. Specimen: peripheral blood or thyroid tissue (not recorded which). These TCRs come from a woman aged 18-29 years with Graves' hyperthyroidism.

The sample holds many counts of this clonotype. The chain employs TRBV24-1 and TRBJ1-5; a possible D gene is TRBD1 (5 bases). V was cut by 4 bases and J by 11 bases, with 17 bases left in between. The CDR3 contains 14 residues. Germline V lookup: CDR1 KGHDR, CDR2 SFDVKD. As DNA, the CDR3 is TGTGCCACCAGTGAAACAGGACGAGGAGCGTCCCAGCATTTT. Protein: CATSETGRGASQHF.

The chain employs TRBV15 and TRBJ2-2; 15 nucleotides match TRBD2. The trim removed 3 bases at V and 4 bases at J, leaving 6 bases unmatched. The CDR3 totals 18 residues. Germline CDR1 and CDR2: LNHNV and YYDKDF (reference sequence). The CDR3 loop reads CATSSYGLAGGATGELFF. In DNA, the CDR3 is TGTGCCACCAGCAGCTACGGACTAGCGGGAGGGGCCACCGGGGAGCTGTTTTTT. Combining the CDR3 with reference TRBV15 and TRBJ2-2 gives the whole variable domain DAMVIQNPRYQVTQFGKPVTLSCSQTLNHNVMYWYQQKSSQAPKLLFHYYDKDFNNEADTPDNFQSRRPNTSFCFLDIRSPGLGDTAMYLCATSSYGLAGGATGELFFGEGSRLTVL.

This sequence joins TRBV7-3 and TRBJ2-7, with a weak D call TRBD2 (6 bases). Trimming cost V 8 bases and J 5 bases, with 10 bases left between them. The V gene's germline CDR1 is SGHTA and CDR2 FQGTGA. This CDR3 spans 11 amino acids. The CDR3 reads CASPPSDEQYF. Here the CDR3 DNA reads TGTGCCAGCCCGCCTAGCGACGAGCAGTACTTC. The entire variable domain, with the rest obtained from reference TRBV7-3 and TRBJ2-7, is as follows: GAGVSQTPSNKVTEKGKYVELRCDPISGHTALYWYRQSLGQGPEFLIYFQGTGAADDSGLPNDRFFAVRPEGSVSTLKIQRTERGDSAVYLCASPPSDEQYFGPGTRLTVT.

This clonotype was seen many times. The CDR3: CASRPGQGLWAQYF. The DNA of the CDR3 is TGTGCCAGTAGACCGGGACAGGGCCTATGGGCCCAGTACTTC. The genes are TRBV19 and TRBJ2-5; 9 bases are a match to TRBD1. The CDR3 sequence is 14 residues long. J lost 9 bases, V lost 6 bases, and 11 bases had no gene match. Germline-derived CDR1 and CDR2 are LNHDA and SQIVND (reference sequence). Drawing the rest from reference TRBV19 and TRBJ2-5, the complete variable domain is DGGITQSPKYLFRKEGQNVTLSCEQNLNHDAMYWYRQDPGQGLRLIYYSQIVNDFQKGDIAEGYSVSREKKESFPLTVTSAQKNPTAFYLCASRPGQGLWAQYFGPGTRLLVL.

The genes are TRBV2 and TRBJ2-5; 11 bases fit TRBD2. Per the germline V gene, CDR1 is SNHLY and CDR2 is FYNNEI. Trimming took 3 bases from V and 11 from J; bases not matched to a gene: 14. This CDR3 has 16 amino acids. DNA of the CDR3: TGTGCCAGCAGTGAGGTGGGACTAGCGGAGAACAATGAGCAGTACTTC. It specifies CASSEVGLAENNEQYF.

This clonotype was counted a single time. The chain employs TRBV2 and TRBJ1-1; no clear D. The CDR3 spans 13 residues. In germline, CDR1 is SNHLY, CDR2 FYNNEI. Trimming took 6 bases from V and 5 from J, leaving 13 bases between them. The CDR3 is CASRRTSGTEAFF. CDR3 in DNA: TGTGCCAGCAGACGGACTAGCGGGACTGAAGCTTTCTTT.

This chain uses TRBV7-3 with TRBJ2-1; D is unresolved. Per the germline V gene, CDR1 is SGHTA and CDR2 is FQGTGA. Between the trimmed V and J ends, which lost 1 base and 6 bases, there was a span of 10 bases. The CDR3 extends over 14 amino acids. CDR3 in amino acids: CASSLMAGINEQFF. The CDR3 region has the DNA TGTGCCAGCAGCTTAATGGCAGGTATCAATGAGCAGTTCTTC.

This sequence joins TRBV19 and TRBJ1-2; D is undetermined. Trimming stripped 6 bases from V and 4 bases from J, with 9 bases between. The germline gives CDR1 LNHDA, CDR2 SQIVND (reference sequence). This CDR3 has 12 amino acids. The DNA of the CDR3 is TGTGCCAGTAGATTGAAGGGCTATGGCTACACCTTC. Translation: CASRLKGYGYTF. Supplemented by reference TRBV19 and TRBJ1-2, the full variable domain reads DGGITQSPKYLFRKEGQNVTLSCEQNLNHDAMYWYRQDPGQGLRLIYYSQIVNDFQKGDIAEGYSVSREKKESFPLTVTSAQKNPTAFYLCASRLKGYGYTFGSGTRLTVV.

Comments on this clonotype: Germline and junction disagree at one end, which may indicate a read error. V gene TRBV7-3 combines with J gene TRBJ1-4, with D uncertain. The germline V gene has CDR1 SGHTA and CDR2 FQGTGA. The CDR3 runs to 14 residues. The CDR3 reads CASSQDLLGEKLFF. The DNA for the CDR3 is TGCGCCAGCAGCCAAGATCTACTAGGCGAAAAACTGTTTTTT.